The 3 T cell receptor beta chains below all came from one sample that was sequenced in a study of cytomegalovirus exposure and HLA in healthy donors. Amplification used 60 Vbeta primers and 13 Jbeta primers. Repertoires were generated with immunoSEQ multiplex PCR, while TCRdb's copy carries only in-frame clones and drops some. The data show more than 90,000 clones, about 60% seen once. Material for sequencing was PBMCs. These receptors were obtained from a woman between 25 and 40 years old in good health and CMV-seronegative.

V gene TRBV4-1 combines with J gene TRBJ2-2; TRBD1 agrees at 9 bases. V was pared by 3 bases and J by 6 bases, with 2 bases of the junction left unmatched. CDR3 size: 14 residues. In germline, CDR1 is MGHRA, CDR2 YSYEKL. CDR3 amino acids: CASSHGTGSGELFF. The CDR3 bases are TGCGCCAGCAGCCACGGGACAGGGTCCGGGGAGCTGTTTTTT.

The rearrangement joins TRBV10-2 to TRBJ2-1; 8 bases fit TRBD2. Trimming cost V 5 bases and J 6 bases; bases outside gene matches: 9. From germline, CDR1 is WSHSY and CDR2 SAAADI. The CDR3 is 15 residues long. CDR3 DNA sequence: TGCGCCAGCAGTATAACCGGGACTAGGAGCAATGAGCAGTTCTTC. This translates into CASSITGTRSNEQFF.

V usage is TRBV5-1 and J usage is TRBJ2-5; D remains unclear. The V gene's germline CDR1 is SGHRS and CDR2 YFSETQ. This CDR3 has 14 amino acids. V lost 0 bases to trimming and J lost 5 bases, with 11 bases between them. The chain's CDR3 is CASSLDSPRETQYF. As DNA, the CDR3 is TGCGCCAGCAGCTTGGACTCCCCGAGGGAGACCCAGTACTTC.